This paragraph covers one T cell receptor beta chain sequence. No antigen is known for it. A junction end diverges from the germline sequence, so it may reflect a read error. CDR1 and CDR2 (germline): LNHDA, SQIVND (reference sequence). There are 15 residues in the CDR3. TCR beta CDR3 regions were amplified from RNA transcripts. First-round RT-PCR with HTBI primers amplified the TCR CDR3 region. TCRdb independently ran MiXCR on the multiplex PCR reads; one entry per CDR3 protein. The table has 500,000 to 800,000 distinct CDR3 sequences, about 45% seen once. Uncontrolled infection, other autoimmune disease, pregnancy or lactation led to exclusion. The data were obtained in a study of T cells in Graves' hyperthyroidism and ophthalmopathy. The study's findings and limits: Ophthalmopathy got predicted by the model a median roughly six months before its onset. From stable hyperthyroidism, ophthalmopathy was separated by a 13 V-J model.

The sequence came from an adult man with Graves' disease, either hyperthyroidism or ophthalmopathy (not recorded which). The sample comprised peripheral blood or thyroid tissue (not recorded which). The rearrangement uses TRBV19 and TRBJ1-4, with D unresolved. The CDR3 loop is CACSIGGVSNEKLFF. The CDR3 DNA is TGTGCCTGTAGTATCGGTGGGGTATCTAATGAAAAACTGTTTTTT.